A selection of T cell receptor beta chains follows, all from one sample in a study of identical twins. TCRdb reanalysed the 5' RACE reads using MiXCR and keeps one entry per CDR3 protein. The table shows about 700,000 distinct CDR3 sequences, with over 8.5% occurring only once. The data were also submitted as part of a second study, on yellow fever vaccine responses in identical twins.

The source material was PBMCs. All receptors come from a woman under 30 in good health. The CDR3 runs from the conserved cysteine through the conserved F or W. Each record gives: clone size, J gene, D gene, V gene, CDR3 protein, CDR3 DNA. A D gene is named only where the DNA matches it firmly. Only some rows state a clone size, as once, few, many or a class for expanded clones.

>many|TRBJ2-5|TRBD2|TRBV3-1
CASSHLGGARETQYF
TGTGCCAGCAGCCATCTCGGGGGGGCCAGGGAGACCCAGTACTTC
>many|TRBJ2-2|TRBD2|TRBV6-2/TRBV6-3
CASSYSTSGRAIGELFF
TGTGCCAGCAGTTACTCGACTAGCGGGAGGGCCATCGGGGAGCTGTTTTTT
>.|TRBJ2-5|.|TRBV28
CASRSPGTSFQYF
TGTGCCAGCAGAAGTCCCGGGACTTCTTTCCAGTACTTC
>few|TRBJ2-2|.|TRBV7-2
CASSLAAASTGELFF
TGTGCCAGCAGCTTAGCGGCAGCCAGCACCGGGGAGCTGTTTTTT
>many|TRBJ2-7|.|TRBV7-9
CASSLAGGLGEQYF
TGTGCCAGCAGCTTAGCTGGGGGGCTGGGTGAGCAGTACTTC
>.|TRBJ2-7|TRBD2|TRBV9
CASSAAGGSEQYF
TGTGCCAGCAGCGCCGCGGGGGGGTCCGAGCAGTACTTC
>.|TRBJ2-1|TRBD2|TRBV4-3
CASSHTLGTSGRNNEQFF
TGCGCCAGCAGCCACACACTTGGGACTAGCGGGAGAAACAATGAGCAGTTCTTC
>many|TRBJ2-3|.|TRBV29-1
CSVVKGNTDTQYF
TGCAGCGTTGTTAAAGGGAACACAGATACGCAGTATTTT
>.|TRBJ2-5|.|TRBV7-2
CASSLAFSETQYF
TGTGCCAGCAGCTTAGCATTCTCTGAGACCCAGTACTTC
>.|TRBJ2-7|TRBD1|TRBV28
CASSSDRGLKGKDYEQYF
TGTGCCAGCAGTTCAGACAGGGGGCTAAAGGGGAAGGACTACGAGCAGTACTTC
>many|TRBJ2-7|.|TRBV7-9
CASSLPRDHGNEEQYF
TGTGCCAGCAGCTTACCCCGGGACCACGGGAATGAAGAGCAGTACTTC